This T cell receptor beta chain was observed in a study of siplizumab effects on memory and regulatory T cells. This clone was observed a single time. The antigen remains undetermined. Per the germline V gene, CDR1 is SQVTM and CDR2 is ANQGSEA. Trimming left V 7 bases short and J 5 bases short, with 19 bases between. The CDR3 spans 14 residues. General study results and limits: The study found naive T cells seemingly more diverse than memory cells and seemingly major alloresponse contributors.

Clones were read by immunoSEQ multiplex PCR, and TCRdb kept only the in-frame ones, dropping some. Of some 100,000 clones listed, around 94% are singletons. Specimen: Tregs sorted from blood. The V and J genes are TRBV29-1 and TRBJ2-3; the D gene could be TRBD1 or TRBD2 (5 bases each). The sequence was collected from a human donor in good health. The chain's CDR3 is CSGYPGPRGDTQYF. Written as DNA, the CDR3 is TGCAGCGGTTACCCGGGACCGCGAGGAGATACGCAGTATTTT.